This TCR beta chain was recorded in a study of T-cell memory formation after mild COVID-19. Study outcomes and limitations: The CD4+ clones that contracted clustered mainly within CM and EM, and the CD8+ clones concentrated in EMRA.

The CDR3 is 14 amino acids. From germline, CDR1 is SGHAT and CDR2 FQNNGV. V was cut by 2 bases and J by 2 bases, with 7 bases left in between. Turning to this clonotype: Its cognate antigen is unknown.

TCRdb redid the calling of the 5' RACE reads with MiXCR, one entry per CDR3 protein. This sample has approximately 65,000 distinct CDR3 sequences, with approximately 15% found just once. This chain links TRBV11-2 with TRBJ2-1; D may be TRBD1 (5 bases). The receptor's source is an adult woman who had mild COVID-19 (a few samples of this study predate the infection). Cell type and time point are not known. The sequenced sample was PBMCs or a T cell subset sorted from them (not recorded which). The CDR3 DNA reads as TGTGCCAGCAGCTTACCCAGGGCCTACAATGAGCAGTTCTTC. It is translated as CASSLPRAYNEQFF.